The 19 T cell receptor beta chains given below trace back to one sample, sequenced in a study of OX40 agonist ivuxolimab in advanced cancers. Assay used: immunoSEQ multiplex PCR; TCRdb lists only in-frame clones, some missing. The sample holds tens of thousands of clones, about 89% seen once. The specimen was CD4+ or CD8+ T cells sorted from blood, collected in a trial of the OX40 agonist ivuxolimab. The receptors were sampled from an adult with an advanced solid tumor such as melanoma, head and neck, liver or kidney cancer.

The V and J genes are TRBV10-3 and TRBJ2-1, with 7 bases lining up with TRBD2. Germline loops: CDR1 ENHRY, CDR2 SYGVKD. The CDR3 sequence is 14 residues long. V shed 8 bases and J 8 bases; nucleotides not matched to a gene: 12. The CDR3 sequence is CAIREEGTVHEQFF. CDR3 sequence (DNA): TGTGCCATCCGGGAGGAGGGAACGGTGCATGAGCAGTTCTTC.

The J gene is TRBJ2-5, the V gene TRBV5-6; no clear D. Germline CDR1 and CDR2: SGHDT and YYEEEE. Trimming left V 1 base short and J 1 base short, with 14 bases between. The CDR3 consists of 16 residues. In nucleotides, the CDR3 is TGTGCCAGCAGCTTGAGTGAACTGGCCCTCCAAGAGACCCAGTACTTC. Protein: CASSLSELALQETQYF.

The chain couples TRBV5-5 to TRBJ2-7; maybe TRBD2 (6 bases). In germline, CDR1 is SGHKS, CDR2 YYEKEE (reference sequence). This CDR3 spans 15 amino acids. V was clipped by 5 bases and J by 3 bases, with 18 bases between them. The CDR3 nucleotides read TGTGCCAGCAGTTCCCTCGGGCTAGCGAACTACGAGCAGTACTTC. Translated: CASSSLGLANYEQYF. Drawing the rest from reference TRBV5-5 and TRBJ2-7, the complete variable domain is DAGVTQSPTHLIKTRGQQVTLRCSPISGHKSVSWYQQVLGQGPQFIFQYYEKEERGRGNFPDRFSARQFPNYSSELNVNALLLGDSALYLCASSSLGLANYEQYFGPGTRLTVT.

The gene calls are TRBV29-1 and TRBJ2-7; 7 bases map to TRBD2. Germline V gene sequence: CDR1 SQVTM, CDR2 ANQGSEA. The CDR3 extends over 14 amino acids. Unmatched junction bases numbered 4, after V lost 0 bases and J lost 2 bases. The CDR3 loop is CSVEEVGGTYEQYF. The CDR3 DNA sequence: TGCAGCGTTGAAGAGGTGGGGGGGACCTACGAGCAGTACTTC.

The J gene is TRBJ2-1, the V gene TRBV28; 7 bases line up with TRBD2. This CDR3 comprises 12 residues. Losses at the gene ends were 8 bases for V and 9 bases for J; bases not matched to a gene: 7. Germline CDR1 MDHEN, CDR2 SYDVKM. CDR3 DNA: TGTGCCAGCCACAGAGGGGAGGGTGAGCAGTTCTTC. This gives the protein CASHRGEGEQFF.

About this clone itself: One junction end does not reproduce the germline sequence, and a read error may be involved. The chain is built from TRBV4-2 and TRBJ2-3; weak D call: TRBD2 (5 bases). CDR3 size: 16 residues. Germline V gives CDR1 LGHNA, CDR2 YNFKEQ. CDR3 nucleotide sequence: TGTGCCAGCACCCAATCCCCGGGGTCGCGCACAGATACGCAGTATTTT. Translation: CASTQSPGSRTDTQYF.

The chain employs TRBV9 and TRBJ2-2, with D possibly being TRBD1 or TRBD2 (5 bases each). The V end lost 8 bases, the J end lost 2 bases, and 13 bases lay between the germline ends. The CDR3 runs to 14 residues. Germline V gene sequence: CDR1 SGDLS, CDR2 YYNGEE. The CDR3 region is CASGATINTGELFF. CDR3 DNA sequence: TGTGCCAGTGGGGCGACTATTAACACCGGGGAGCTGTTTTTT.

The chain combines TRBV5-1 with TRBJ2-7; the D gene is possibly TRBD1 (6 bases). CDR1 is SGHRS and CDR2 is YFSETQ in the germline V gene. This CDR3 is built from 13 residues. V shed 3 bases and J shed 3 bases, with 10 bases lying between them. The CDR3 loop reads CASSSGQIYEQYF. The CDR3 bases are TGCGCCAGCAGCTCTGGACAGATCTACGAGCAGTACTTC.

The CDR3: CASSVLGLAGGETQYF. The DNA of the CDR3 is TGCGCCAGCAGCGTATTGGGGCTAGCGGGAGGAGAGACCCAGTACTTC. V is TRBV5-1 and J is TRBJ2-5; 11 positions match TRBD2. CDR1 and CDR2 from the germline V gene are SGHRS and YFSETQ. The CDR3 has 16 residues. V was clipped by 4 bases and J by 4 bases; unmatched bases: 9.

This clone was detected once. The V and J genes are TRBV25-1 and TRBJ2-3; 7 nucleotides line up with TRBD1. Losses at the gene ends were 4 bases for V and 3 bases for J; bases not matched to a gene: 10. The CDR3 is made up of 16 amino acids. Germline CDR1 reads MGHDK; CDR2 reads SYGVNS. In nucleotides, the CDR3 is TGTGCCAGCAGTGCTTACAGGGGAAAGGGGACAGATACGCAGTATTTT. Protein: CASSAYRGKGTDTQYF.

V and J are TRBV7-9 and TRBJ1-5; D is unresolved. CDR1 and CDR2 (germline): SEHNR, FQNEAQ (reference sequence). V gave up 0 bases and J gave up 5 bases, with 8 bases separating them. The CDR3 spans 14 residues. The CDR3 sequence: CASSLAGTYQPQHF. In DNA, the CDR3 is TGTGCCAGCAGCTTAGCGGGCACCTATCAGCCCCAGCATTTT.

The chain is built from TRBV29-1 and TRBJ2-3; D is unclear. This CDR3 region has 14 residues. Germline V gene sequence: CDR1 SQVTM, CDR2 ANQGSEA. Deletions cut 7 bases from V and 1 base from J, with 15 bases between. CDR3 in amino acids: CSGRRARGTDTQYF. DNA of the CDR3: TGCAGCGGAAGGAGAGCTAGGGGCACAGATACGCAGTATTTT.

The rearrangement joins TRBV6-1 to TRBJ1-1, with TRBD1 identical over 8 bases. The trim removed 4 bases at V and 2 bases at J, leaving 6 bases unmatched. The CDR3 has 15 residues. Germline V CDR1 and CDR2: MNHNS, SASEGT. Here the CDR3 DNA reads TGTGCCAGCAGTGGGAAGGGACAGGCTAACACTGAAGCTTTCTTT. Translation gives CASSGKGQANTEAFF.

The chain recombines TRBV4-1 with TRBJ1-1, with D unclear. Per germline, CDR1 MGHRA and CDR2 YSYEKL. V lost 3 bases, J lost 8 bases, and 10 bases lay in between. The CDR3 totals 12 residues. CDR3 amino acids: CASSHPAAEAFF. The CDR3 DNA reads TGCGCCAGCAGCCATCCCGCCGCAGAAGCTTTCTTT.

In this sample, this clone turned up once. V gene TRBV7-9 combines with J gene TRBJ1-4, with unresolved D. Germline V gene lookup returns CDR1 SEHNR and CDR2 FQNEAQ (reference sequence). The CDR3 is 14 amino acids. Trimming removed 4 bases from V and 8 bases from J, with 14 bases in between. CDR3 sequence: CASSSDDKGEKLFF. CDR3 DNA: TGTGCCAGCAGCTCTGATGACAAAGGGGAAAAACTGTTTTTT.

J is TRBJ2-5 and V is TRBV7-9, with 7 nucleotides matching TRBD2. J was trimmed by 3 bases and V by 4 bases; bases with no gene match: 8. Germline values: CDR1 SEHNR, CDR2 FQNEAQ (reference sequence). The CDR3 consists of 15 residues. This CDR3 is CASSYSGLNEETQYF. The CDR3 bases are TGTGCCAGCAGCTATAGCGGGTTGAATGAAGAGACCCAGTACTTC. Combining the CDR3 with reference TRBV7-9 and TRBJ2-5 gives the whole variable domain DTGVSQNPRHKITKRGQNVTFRCDPISEHNRLYWYRQTLGQGPEFLTYFQNEAQLEKSRLLSDRFSAERPKGSFSTLEIQRTEQGDSAMYLCASSYSGLNEETQYFGPGTRLLVL.

This rearrangement joins TRBV30 to TRBJ2-1; TRBD1 might be the D (6 bases). Germline V gives CDR1 GTSNPN, CDR2 SVGIG (reference sequence). Deletions cut 2 bases from V and 5 bases from J, with 10 bases between. The CDR3 covers 13 residues. CDR3 in DNA: TGTGCCTGGAGTTCCCACAGGGACAATGAGCAGTTCTTC. Translating it yields CAWSSHRDNEQFF.

V usage is TRBV5-1 and J usage is TRBJ1-2; 12 bases agree with TRBD1. V dropped 2 bases and J dropped 2; count of bases not matched to a gene: 4. CDR1 and CDR2 (germline): SGHRS, YFSETQ. The length of the CDR3 is 16 residues. The CDR3 DNA follows: TGCGCCAGCAGCTTCACGGGACAGGGGGCAAACTATGGCTACACCTTC. Translating it yields CASSFTGQGANYGYTF. Using reference TRBV5-1 and TRBJ1-2 for the parts outside the CDR3, the full variable domain is KAGVTQTPRYLIKTRGQQVTLSCSPISGHRSVSWYQQTPGQGLQFLFEYFSETQRNKGNFPGRFSGRQFSNSRSEMNVSTLELGDSALYLCASSFTGQGANYGYTFGSGTRLTVV.

This rearrangement joins TRBV6-1 to TRBJ2-5; D not certain. The CDR3 has 11 amino acids. Germline CDR1 is MNHNS and CDR2 is SASEGT. Trimming cost V 6 bases and J 3 bases, with 5 bases left between them. CDR3 loop: CASRKKETQYF. The CDR3 DNA is TGTGCCAGCAGGAAAAAAGAGACCCAGTACTTC.